This TCR beta chain appears in the sequencing data of a study of Ad26.COV2.S vaccination and SARS-CoV-2 variants. For the study at large: Donor was in the COV1001 Ad26.COV2.S trial arm. Study results and caveats: Substantial post-vaccination breadth of spike-specific CD8+ and CD4+ T cell responses was reported. Total T cell responses, in the TCR breadth and depth analyses, may have been underestimated.

Treatment of the sample: around 19 received Ad26.COV2.S at low or high dose, single or two shots; several received placebo; per-sample allocation not given. Specimens were obtained on day 63 following the first vaccine or placebo injection. The CDR3 is 15 residues long. CDR1 and CDR2 (germline): SGHNT, YENEEA. With V trimmed by 4 bases and J by 2 bases, 7 bases remained unmatched. As to this clone: What it binds is not known.

Assay: immunoSEQ multiplex PCR; the TCRdb copy retains only in-frame clones and omits some. The table lists some 320,000 clones, 85% of them singletons. The source of this sequence is a person aged 18-60 years who received the Ad26.COV2.S COVID-19 vaccine or a placebo. The V call is TRBV11-3, the J call TRBJ2-7; 8 bases are a match to TRBD1. The sequenced sample was peripheral blood, obtained in a trial of Ad26.COV2.S vaccine versus placebo. The CDR3 is CASSSSDRATYEQYF. Written as DNA, the CDR3 is TGTGCCAGCAGCTCATCGGACAGGGCAACCTACGAGCAGTACTTC.